This T cell receptor beta chain came from a study of shared T cell receptors in the human thymus. CDR1 and CDR2 (germline): LGHNT, FRNRAP. The CDR3 runs to 14 residues. The V and J ends lost 6 bases and 4 bases respectively, with 15 bases between them. Assay used: immunoSEQ multiplex PCR; TCRdb lists only in-frame clones, some missing. The sample comprises some 720,000 clones, roughly 88% of which are singletons, and over 0.008% rests with the top ten. This sample also appeared in a second study, on human thymus T cells. That report notes: Infants served as donors; they were healthy and Finnish and were having corrective surgery for congenital heart defects. Surgeons resected thymus tissue during corrective heart surgery. Thymic and blood repertoires appeared to display a bias in their usage of V and J genes. What related research reported was that thymic repertoires overlapped highly among unrelated individuals.

The V gene is TRBV12-5, the J gene TRBJ1-2; no clear D gene. The source material was thymocytes. The TCR comes from a boy under three years old with a congenital heart defect. CDR3 nucleotide sequence: TGTGCTAGTGGCCCACGGCCCCAGGTCTATGGCTACACCTTC. Translated: CASGPRPQVYGYTF.